What follows is one T cell receptor beta chain and its context. This CDR3 region has 15 residues. Germline V gene lookup returns CDR1 MDHEN and CDR2 SYDVKM. The ends were cut back, 5 bases at V and 0 bases at J, with 14 bases in the middle. In the original processing: Cell counts per sample came from amplifying reference gene primers. Clones were read by immunoSEQ multiplex PCR, and TCRdb kept only the in-frame ones, dropping some. Clone size and the V and J calls come from that table; the DNA yielded D and trimming. The table lists about 240,000 clones, more than 70% of them singletons. This entry is derived from a study of blood T cell repertoires in COVID-19. In the study overall: PBMCs, B-cell-depleted T cells, or T cells were the source of the cDNA or gDNA that made up the material.

Sequencing input: peripheral blood. The clonotype comes from a man aged 80 or over with acute or convalescent COVID-19. The chain carries TRBV28 and TRBJ2-7; no reliable D call. The CDR3 loop reads CASSPGYGASYEQYF. CDR3 bases: TGTGCCAGCAGTCCGGGTTATGGCGCCTCCTACGAGCAGTACTTC.